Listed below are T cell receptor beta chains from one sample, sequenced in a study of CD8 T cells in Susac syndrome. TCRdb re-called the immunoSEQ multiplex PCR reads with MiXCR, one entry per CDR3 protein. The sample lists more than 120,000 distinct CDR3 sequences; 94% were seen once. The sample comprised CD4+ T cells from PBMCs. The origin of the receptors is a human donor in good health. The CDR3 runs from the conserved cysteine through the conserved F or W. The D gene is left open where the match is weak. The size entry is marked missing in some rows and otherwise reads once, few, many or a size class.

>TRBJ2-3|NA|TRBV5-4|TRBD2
CASSFLAGSVADTQYF
TGTGCCAGCAGCTTTTTAGCGGGATCGGTGGCAGATACGCAGTATTTT
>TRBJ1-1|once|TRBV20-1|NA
CSATPPGAGDVILAFF
TGCAGTGCCACCCCCCCCGGGGCAGGGGACGTGATTTTGGCTTTCTTT
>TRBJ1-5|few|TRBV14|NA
CASSQGPNQPQHF
TGTGCCAGCAGCCAGGGTCCCAATCAGCCCCAGCATTTT
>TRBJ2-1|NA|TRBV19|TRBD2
CASSNSGTSGRRNEQFF
TGTGCCAGTAGTAATTCCGGGACTAGCGGGAGAAGGAATGAGCAGTTCTTC
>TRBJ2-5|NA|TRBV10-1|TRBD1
CASSWLWGQLSETQYF
TGCGCCAGCAGTTGGTTATGGGGACAGCTCTCTGAGACCCAGTACTTC
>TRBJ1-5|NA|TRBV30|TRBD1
CAWSVQGDQPQHF
TGTGCCTGGAGTGTACAGGGGGATCAGCCCCAGCATTTT
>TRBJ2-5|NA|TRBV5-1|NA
CASSLGFETQYF
TGCGCCAGCAGCTTGGGGTTCGAGACCCAGTACTTC
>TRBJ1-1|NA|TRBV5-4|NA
CASSRRGTIEAFF
TGTGCCAGCAGCCGCCGCGGGACAATTGAAGCTTTCTTT
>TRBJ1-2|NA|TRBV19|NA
CASTQENYGYTF
TGTGCCAGCACACAGGAAAACTATGGCTACACCTTC
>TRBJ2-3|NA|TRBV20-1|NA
CSATRTSTDTQYF
TGCAGTGCTACTAGGACTAGCACAGATACGCAGTATTTT
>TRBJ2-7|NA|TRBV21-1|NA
CASSKPLDYEQYF
TGTGCCAGCAGCAAGCCTCTCGACTACGAGCAGTACTTC
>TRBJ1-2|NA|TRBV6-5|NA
CASRVDSNYGYTF
TGTGCCAGCAGGGTAGACTCTAACTATGGCTACACCTTC
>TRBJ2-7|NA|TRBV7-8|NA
CASSTQTVRSGEQYF
TGTGCCAGCAGCACCCAGACGGTGAGGTCTGGCGAGCAGTACTTC
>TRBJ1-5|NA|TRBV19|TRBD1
CASSLTGGNQPQHF
TGTGCCAGTAGTCTGACAGGGGGCAATCAGCCCCAGCATTTT
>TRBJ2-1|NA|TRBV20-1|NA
CSARSSGPYNEQFF
TGCAGTGCTAGGAGCAGCGGCCCCTACAATGAGCAGTTCTTC
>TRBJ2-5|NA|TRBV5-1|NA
CASSSGDPQETQYF
TGCGCCAGCAGCTCAGGGGACCCCCAAGAGACCCAGTACTTC
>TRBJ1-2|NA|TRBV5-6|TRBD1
CASSLDPRQGANYGYTF
TGTGCCAGCAGCTTGGACCCCCGCCAGGGGGCTAACTATGGCTACACCTTC
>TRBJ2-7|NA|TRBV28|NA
CVPYEQYF
TGTGTACCCTACGAGCAGTACTTC
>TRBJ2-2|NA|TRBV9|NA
CASSRTATGELFF
TGTGCCAGCAGCCGTACCGCCACCGGGGAGCTGTTTTTT
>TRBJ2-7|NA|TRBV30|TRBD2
CAFSGRYEQYF
TGTGCCTTTAGCGGGAGGTACGAGCAGTACTTC
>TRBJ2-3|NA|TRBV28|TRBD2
CASSSPPRGATSGRRTDTQYF
TGTGCCAGCAGCTCACCCCCGCGGGGGGCCACTAGCGGGAGAAGGACAGATACGCAGTATTTT
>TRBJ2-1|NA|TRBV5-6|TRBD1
CASSADRGLLFSYNEQFF
TGTGCCAGCAGCGCGGACAGGGGGCTCCTCTTCTCCTACAATGAGCAGTTCTTC
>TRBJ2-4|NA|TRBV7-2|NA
CASSSAVAKNIQYF
TGTGCCAGCAGCTCCGCCGTAGCCAAAAACATTCAGTACTTC
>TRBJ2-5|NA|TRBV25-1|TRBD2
CASSGSGRETQYF
TGTGCCAGCAGTGGTAGCGGGAGAGAGACCCAGTACTTC
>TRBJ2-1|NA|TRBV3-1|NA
CASSQDRHYNEQFF
TGTGCCAGCAGCCAAGACCGGCATTACAATGAGCAGTTCTTC
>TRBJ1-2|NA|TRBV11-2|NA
CASSGRNHGYTF
TGTGCCAGCAGCGGACGGAATCATGGCTACACCTTC
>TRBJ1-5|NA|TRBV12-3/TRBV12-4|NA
CASSFEVGNQPQHF
TGTGCCAGCAGTTTTGAAGTGGGCAATCAGCCCCAGCATTTT
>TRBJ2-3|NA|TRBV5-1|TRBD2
CASSLRSGRAVDTQYF
TGCGCCAGCAGCTTGCGCAGCGGGAGGGCCGTGGATACGCAGTATTTT
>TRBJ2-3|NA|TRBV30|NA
CAWSPRGDTQYF
TGTGCCTGGAGTCCTAGGGGGGATACGCAGTATTTT
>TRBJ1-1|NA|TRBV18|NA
CASSPRAKDTEAFF
TGTGCCAGCTCACCGAGGGCGAAGGACACTGAAGCTTTCTTT